The 28 T cell receptor beta chains below were found in one sample sequenced in a study of blood T cell repertoires in COVID-19. The table came from immunoSEQ multiplex PCR; TCRdb's copy has only in-frame clones and leaves some out. The table includes approximately 110,000 clones, around nine tenths detected once. The sequencing sample was made of peripheral blood. The receptors derive from a man in his forties or fifties with acute or convalescent COVID-19.

This chain uses TRBV6-6 with TRBJ2-2; D remains ambiguous. V was clipped by 0 bases and J by 1 base, with 6 bases between them. The CDR3 has 15 amino acids. Germline-derived CDR1 and CDR2 are MNHNY and SVGAGI (reference sequence). The CDR3 is CASSYSNRNTGELFF. The DNA for the CDR3 is TGTGCCAGCAGTTACTCGAACAGGAACACCGGGGAGCTGTTTTTT.

The chain joins TRBV30 to TRBJ1-2; TRBD1 agrees at 9 bases. The junction had 9 bases not matched to a gene; V was cut back by 4 bases and J by 6 bases. CDR1 is GTSNPN and CDR2 is SVGIG in the germline V gene (reference sequence). This CDR3 has 14 residues. The CDR3 region has the DNA TGTGCCTGGAAACACCCCGGGACAGGGAATGGCTACACCTTC. Its translation is CAWKHPGTGNGYTF.

The chain recombines TRBV30 with TRBJ2-2; the match to TRBD2 covers 8 bases. This CDR3 has 14 amino acids. Trimming took 4 bases from V and 7 from J; bases not matched to a gene: 8. Germline-derived CDR1 and CDR2 are GTSNPN and SVGIG (reference sequence). The CDR3 coding sequence is TGTGCCTGGAATCGGGGGGGGCGAGGCGGGGAGCTGTTTTTT. This codes for CAWNRGGRGGELFF.

This chain joins TRBV2 and TRBJ2-3, with a weak D call TRBD2 (5 bases). V lost 7 bases, J lost 5 bases, and 16 bases lay in between. Germline V gene data show CDR1 as SNHLY and CDR2 as FYNNEI. This CDR3 comprises 14 residues. CDR3 region: CASNKPRGKDTQYF. DNA of the CDR3: TGTGCCAGCAACAAGCCACGGGGTAAAGATACGCAGTATTTT.

In its sample, this clone was seen once. The chain links TRBV7-2 to TRBJ1-6; unclear D gene. CDR3 length equals 15 residues. V was shortened by 5 bases and J by 3 bases, with 11 bases between the two germline ends. The germline CDR1 and CDR2 sequences are SGHTA and FQGNSA. CDR3 DNA sequence: TGTGCCAGCAGCCTCGGTTTAAGCTATAATTCACCCCTCCACTTT. This codes for CASSLGLSYNSPLHF.

This chain joins TRBV18 and TRBJ2-3, with D possibly matching TRBD2 (5 bases). The CDR3 consists of 16 residues. Trimming pared 4 bases from V and 3 bases from J, leaving 17 bases between. In germline, CDR1 is KGHSH, CDR2 LQKENI. This chain's CDR3 is CASSRSAGQRTDTQYF. CDR3 sequence (DNA): TGTGCCAGCTCACGATCCGCGGGCCAGAGAACAGATACGCAGTATTTT.

This chain joins TRBV11-2 and TRBJ1-3; 7 positions match TRBD1. With 7 bases clipped from V and 0 bases from J, the junction kept 6 bases outside the gene matches. Germline CDR1 is SGHAT and CDR2 is FQNNGV. CDR3 length: 15 amino acids. Here the CDR3 reads CASTAGTDSGNTIYF. CDR3 in DNA: TGTGCCAGCACCGCCGGGACAGACTCTGGAAACACCATATATTTT.

The chain joins TRBV6-4 to TRBJ2-2; the match to TRBD2 covers 8 bases. The germline gives CDR1 MRHNA, CDR2 SNTAGT. Trimming cost V 5 bases and J 5 bases; bases outside gene matches: 7. This CDR3 contains 15 residues. The CDR3 loop reads CASSPLAGPTGELFF. CDR3 coding DNA: TGTGCCAGCAGTCCGCTAGCGGGCCCGACCGGGGAGCTGTTTTTT.

This chain links TRBV5-1 with TRBJ1-4; 10 bases align to TRBD1. Germline CDR1 and CDR2: SGHRS and YFSETQ. V dropped 2 bases and J dropped 6; count of bases not matched to a gene: 1. There are 14 residues in the CDR3. CDR3 protein: CASSFGTGDEKLFF. The CDR3 DNA reads as TGCGCCAGCAGCTTTGGGACAGGGGATGAAAAACTGTTTTTT.

The chain recombines TRBV6-5 with TRBJ2-1, with D maybe TRBD1 (6 bases). CDR3 length: 16 amino acids. Trimming stripped 0 bases from V and 6 bases from J, with 15 bases between. The germline gives CDR1 MNHEY, CDR2 SVGAGI. CDR3 protein: CASSYSQGWGLNEQFF. DNA for the CDR3: TGTGCCAGCAGTTACTCGCAGGGGTGGGGTCTCAATGAGCAGTTCTTC.

The chain recombines TRBV10-3 with TRBJ2-2, with TRBD2 matching over 9 bases. The CDR3 totals 18 residues. Germline CDR1 and CDR2: ENHRY and SYGVKD. V gave up 0 bases and J gave up 0 bases; unmatched junction bases: 5. In nucleotides, the CDR3 is TGTGCCATCAGTGAGTCCGGGACTAGCATTTCGAACACCGGGGAGCTGTTTTTT. Protein sequence: CAISESGTSISNTGELFF.

The chain recombines TRBV11-2 with TRBJ2-5; 9 nucleotides match TRBD2. Germline assignment: CDR1 SGHAT and CDR2 FQNNGV. With 3 bases clipped from V and 3 bases from J, the junction kept 5 bases outside the gene matches. The CDR3 has 15 residues. For the CDR3, the DNA is TGTGCCAGCAGCTTCGAAAGGACTAGCGAAGAGACCCAGTACTTC. Translating gives CASSFERTSEETQYF.

The genes are TRBV29-1 and TRBJ2-7; 11 bases align to TRBD2. The V and J ends lost 5 bases and 4 bases, in that order; junction bases with no gene match: 10. Germline V gives CDR1 SQVTM, CDR2 ANQGSEA. CDR3 length equals 15 residues. CDR3 protein: CSVRPKVAGGYEQYF. DNA for the CDR3: TGCAGCGTTCGTCCCAAGGTAGCGGGAGGGTACGAGCAGTACTTC.

V usage is TRBV6-4 and J usage is TRBJ2-7; possible D gene TRBD2, 5 bases. The germline CDR1 and CDR2 sequences are MRHNA and SNTAGT. This CDR3 has 13 amino acids. Trimming took 7 bases from V and 4 from J, leaving 14 bases between them. The CDR3: CASIEGVGYEQYF. Here the CDR3 DNA reads TGTGCCAGCATTGAGGGAGTCGGGTACGAGCAGTACTTC.

V usage is TRBV5-1 and J usage is TRBJ2-1, with D tentatively TRBD2 (6 bases). This CDR3 comprises 18 residues. From germline, CDR1 is SGHRS and CDR2 YFSETQ. Trimming cost V 6 bases and J 6 bases, with 28 bases left between them. CDR3: CASTPRFPGLAASNEQFF. The CDR3, as DNA: TGCGCCAGCACTCCCAGATTTCCCGGTTTAGCGGCGTCCAATGAGCAGTTCTTC.

The rearrangement links TRBV4-1 to TRBJ1-2; D not resolved. The germline gives CDR1 MGHRA, CDR2 YSYEKL. This CDR3 has 12 amino acids. Trimming removed 1 base at V and 8 bases at J, with 8 bases between. The CDR3 reads CASSQGLAGYTF. DNA of the CDR3: TGCGCCAGCAGCCAAGGACTCGCCGGCTACACCTTC.

CDR3 protein: CASSPTSADTQYF. In DNA form, the CDR3 reads TGTGCCAGCAGCCCAACTTCCGCAGATACGCAGTATTTT. V and J are TRBV7-2 and TRBJ2-3; D call uncertain. This CDR3 has 13 residues. Trimming shortened V by 5 bases and J by 4 bases, and 10 bases separated the two germline ends. The germline CDR1 and CDR2 sequences are SGHTA and FQGNSA. Filled out from reference TRBV7-2 and TRBJ2-3, the complete variable domain reads GAGVSQSPSNKVTEKGKDVELRCDPISGHTALYWYRQSLGQGLEFLIYFQGNSAPDKSGLPSDRFSAERTGGSVSTLTIQRTQQEDSAVYLCASSPTSADTQYFGPGTRLTVL.

This chain connects TRBV5-1 to TRBJ2-3, with D possibly being TRBD1 (5 bases). V lost 1 base and J 1 base, leaving 10 bases between the germline ends. There are 15 residues in the CDR3. Germline V lookup: CDR1 SGHRS, CDR2 YFSETQ. The CDR3: CASSLSQVGTDTQYF. CDR3 DNA: TGCGCCAGCAGCTTGTCACAGGTCGGCACAGATACGCAGTATTTT.

This clone showed up just once. The rearrangement joins TRBV19 to TRBJ1-1, with 12 bases identical to TRBD1. Germline V CDR1 and CDR2: LNHDA, SQIVND (reference sequence). CDR3 length: 13 residues. V gave up 10 bases and J gave up 3 bases; unmatched junction bases: 3. The CDR3 loop is CATGTGGDTEAFF. Written as DNA, the CDR3 is TGTGCCACCGGGACAGGGGGCGACACTGAAGCTTTCTTT. The complete variable domain, with remaining parts taken from reference TRBV19 and TRBJ1-1, reads DGGITQSPKYLFRKEGQNVTLSCEQNLNHDAMYWYRQDPGQGLRLIYYSQIVNDFQKGDIAEGYSVSREKKESFPLTVTSAQKNPTAFYLCATGTGGDTEAFFGQGTRLTVV.

This chain joins TRBV6-5 and TRBJ2-7; 7 bases fit TRBD1. Per germline, CDR1 MNHEY and CDR2 SVGAGI. The CDR3 sequence is 14 residues long. V shed 5 bases, J shed 6 bases, and the junction held 10 bases outside the gene matches. The DNA for the CDR3 is TGTGCCAGCAGTCCCTGGACAGGTCAGGTCGAGCAGTACTTC. Protein product: CASSPWTGQVEQYF.

CDR3 loop: CASRRSDSWGYTF. CDR3 coding DNA: TGTGCCAGTAGGCGGTCGGACAGTTGGGGCTACACCTTC. The chain links TRBV19 to TRBJ1-2, with a possible D match to TRBD1 (6 bases). V shed 6 bases and J shed 8 bases, with 16 bases lying between them. The CDR3 runs 13 residues. CDR1 and CDR2 (germline): LNHDA, SQIVND (reference sequence).

This clone was detected only a few times. The chain combines TRBV7-3 with TRBJ1-3; 7 bases are a match to TRBD1. Looked up from germline, CDR1 is SGHTA and CDR2 is FQGTGA. The CDR3 runs 15 residues. V was clipped by 4 bases and J by 1 base; unmatched bases: 4. This chain's CDR3 is CASSSQGQSGNTIYF. The CDR3 nucleotides read TGTGCCAGCAGCTCCCAGGGACAGTCTGGAAACACCATATATTTT.

The chain combines TRBV28 with TRBJ2-1; D remains unclear. V was cut by 3 bases and J by 8 bases, with 5 bases left in between. Germline-derived CDR1 and CDR2 are MDHEN and SYDVKM. The CDR3 length is 11 residues. The CDR3 reads CASSLRDEQFF. The DNA of the CDR3 is TGTGCCAGCAGTTTGCGCGATGAGCAGTTCTTC.

The chain links TRBV5-6 to TRBJ1-3, with D perhaps matching TRBD1 (5 bases). Trimming took 0 bases from V and 0 from J, leaving 7 bases between them. The CDR3 sequence is 15 residues long. Per the germline V gene, CDR1 is SGHDT and CDR2 is YYEEEE. CDR3 bases: TGTGCCAGCAGCTTGGCGGGGGTCTCTGGAAACACCATATATTTT. It specifies CASSLAGVSGNTIYF.

This rearrangement joins TRBV5-6 to TRBJ2-1; TRBD2 aligns across 8 bases. The trim removed 4 bases at V and 0 bases at J, leaving 6 bases unmatched. The germline gives CDR1 SGHDT, CDR2 YYEEEE. This CDR3 contains 16 residues. The CDR3 region is CASSRLAPSSYNEQFF. CDR3 DNA: TGTGCCAGCAGCCGACTAGCGCCGAGCTCCTACAATGAGCAGTTCTTC.

The genes are TRBV30 and TRBJ1-1, with no clear D. In germline, CDR1 is GTSNPN, CDR2 SVGIG (reference sequence). V was clipped by 2 bases and J by 5 bases, with 15 bases between them. The CDR3 has 14 amino acids. Written as DNA, the CDR3 is TGTGCCTGGAGTACCGGGGTGGTAGGAACTGAAGCTTTCTTT. This gives the protein CAWSTGVVGTEAFF.

The chain links TRBV6-5 to TRBJ2-7, with 9 bases identical to TRBD1. Germline V gives CDR1 MNHEY, CDR2 SVGAGI. J lost 2 bases, V lost 6 bases, and 8 bases had no gene match. The CDR3 totals 15 residues. As DNA, the CDR3 is TGTGCCAGCAGACCCGGGACAGGGTACGCCTACGAGCAGTACTTC. Protein sequence: CASRPGTGYAYEQYF.

The gene calls are TRBV11-3 and TRBJ2-7; 7 nucleotides line up with TRBD2. Germline V lookup: CDR1 SGHNT, CDR2 YENEEA. The CDR3 is made up of 13 amino acids. Trimming took 1 base from V and 4 from J; bases not matched to a gene: 1. This CDR3 is CASSLGREYEQYF. The CDR3 nucleotides read TGTGCCAGCAGCTTAGGGCGGGAGTACGAGCAGTACTTC. Using reference TRBV11-3 and TRBJ2-7 for the parts outside the CDR3, the full variable domain is EAGVVQSPRYKIIEKKQPVAFWCNPISGHNTLYWYLQNLGQGPELLIRYENEEAVDDSQLPKDRFSAERLKGVDSTLKIQPAELGDSAVYLCASSLGREYEQYFGPGTRLTVT.